This TCR beta chain was recovered during a study of CD8 T cell repertoires and HIV-1 epitope variants. On the study more broadly: Twenty-five autologous and known Gag and Nef epitope variant peptides each stimulated T cells separately. Tested: three Gag epitope families, Nef HW9 and YT9. Cultures ran approximately 10 days, with IL-2, IL-7 and IL-15 added on days 3 and 7.

Trimming pared 10 bases from V and 6 bases from J, leaving 21 bases between. The CDR3 sequence is 14 residues long. The germline gives CDR1 MDHEN, CDR2 SYDVKM. Sequencing of TCR beta CDR3 used immunoSEQ survey depth. Profiled with immunoSEQ multiplex PCR; TCRdb holds only in-frame clones, not every one. The table lists under 100,000 clones, roughly 81% of them singletons. The specimen sequenced was uncultured baseline CD8+ T cells from peripheral blood mononuclear cells (PBMCs). The clonotype was recovered from a male donor with HIV. The V and J genes are TRBV28 and TRBJ1-2; D might be TRBD1 (5 bases). The CDR3 coding sequence is TGTGCCACCGAACTCCGGGACCCAGGGAATGGCTACACCTTC. This codes for CATELRDPGNGYTF.